This TCR beta chain is drawn from a study of blood T cell repertoires in COVID-19. The overall study: The cDNA or gDNA used as material had been derived from T cells, B-cell-depleted T cells, or PBMCs.

Per the authors' pipeline: Reference gene primers were amplified, and this amplification served to estimate nucleated cell counts. The repertoire was sequenced with immunoSEQ multiplex PCR; TCRdb's copy has only in-frame clones and lacks some. V and J calls and clone size follow that table, whereas D and trimming were derived from the DNA. The sample lists fewer than 150,000 clones; about nine tenths were seen once. V was cut by 0 bases and J by 0 bases, with 8 bases left in between. The CDR3 is 15 residues long. Germline V gives CDR1 MGHRA, CDR2 YSYEKL. This TCR was sampled from a human donor in a cohort sampled during active COVID-19. The source material was peripheral blood. The J gene is TRBJ2-5, the V gene TRBV4-1; no clear D gene. The CDR3 sequence: CASSQDGTHQETQYF. The CDR3 bases are TGCGCCAGCAGCCAAGATGGCACCCACCAAGAGACCCAGTACTTC.